This is a list of T cell receptor beta chains from one sample in a study of T cell repertoires in cytomegalovirus infection. TCRdb re-called the reads with MiXCR, one entry per CDR3 protein. The sample carries about 920,000 distinct CDR3 sequences, less than 35% recorded once. Antigens of these TCRs are unknown. The starting material was cultured CD8+ T cells from PBMCs, obtained from culture after CMV antigen stimulation. The receptors shown here come from a human donor in good health (CMV status not recorded). Some clones in this sample may be carry-over from other donors' samples. CDR3s include the opening cysteine and the closing phenylalanine or tryptophan. A D gene is named only where the DNA matches it firmly. Size values are once, few and many counts, or a class for expanded clones, and some rows have none.

d_call: .
v_call: TRBV12-5
clone_size: .
j_call: TRBJ2-1
cdr3_aa: CASGFGVIHEQFF
cdr3_nt: TGTGCTAGTGGTTTTGGGGTCATCCATGAGCAGTTCTTC

d_call: .
v_call: TRBV10-3
clone_size: .
j_call: TRBJ1-3
cdr3_aa: CAINDRNTIYF
cdr3_nt: TGTGCCATCAATGACCGAAACACCATATATTTT

d_call: .
v_call: TRBV6-5
clone_size: once
j_call: TRBJ1-4
cdr3_aa: CASRRGYDEKLFF
cdr3_nt: TGTGCCAGCAGACGTGGTTACGACGAAAAACTGTTTTTT

d_call: TRBD2
v_call: TRBV7-9
clone_size: few
j_call: TRBJ2-1
cdr3_aa: CASSSPGEGYNEQFF
cdr3_nt: TGTGCCAGCAGCTCCCCCGGGGAGGGCTACAATGAGCAGTTCTTC

d_call: .
v_call: TRBV27
clone_size: few
j_call: TRBJ2-3
cdr3_aa: CASSFRPRTDTQYF
cdr3_nt: TGTGCCAGCAGTTTTCGCCCCCGCACAGATACGCAGTATTTT

d_call: .
v_call: TRBV12-3/TRBV12-4
clone_size: .
j_call: TRBJ2-2
cdr3_aa: CASCWGSTGELFF
cdr3_nt: TGTGCCAGCTGCTGGGGGTCCACCGGGGAGCTGTTTTTT

d_call: TRBD2
v_call: TRBV6-1
clone_size: once
j_call: TRBJ2-1
cdr3_aa: CASSELLAGSYNEQFF
cdr3_nt: TGTGCCAGCAGTGAATTACTAGCGGGGAGCTACAATGAGCAGTTCTTC

d_call: TRBD2
v_call: TRBV7-8
clone_size: many
j_call: TRBJ2-3
cdr3_aa: CASSLDARGTSGDSTDTQYF
cdr3_nt: TGTGCCAGCAGCTTAGACGCGCGGGGGACTAGCGGGGATAGCACAGATACGCAGTATTTT

d_call: .
v_call: TRBV6-2/TRBV6-3
clone_size: .
j_call: TRBJ1-1
cdr3_aa: CASNRGTTEAFF
cdr3_nt: TGTGCCAGCAATCGGGGAACCACTGAAGCTTTCTTT

d_call: .
v_call: TRBV24-1
clone_size: .
j_call: TRBJ2-3
cdr3_aa: CATSDFNKGFRKYF
cdr3_nt: TGTGCCACCAGTGATTTCAATAAAGGATTTCGCAAGTATTTT

d_call: TRBD1
v_call: TRBV11-2
clone_size: few
j_call: TRBJ2-3
cdr3_aa: CASNTRTGFTDTQYF
cdr3_nt: TGTGCCAGCAACACCAGGACAGGTTTCACAGATACGCAGTATTTT

d_call: .
v_call: TRBV27
clone_size: .
j_call: TRBJ1-4
cdr3_aa: CASSFDLEEANEKLFF
cdr3_nt: TGTGCCAGCAGTTTCGACCTCGAGGAGGCTAATGAAAAACTGTTTTTT

d_call: .
v_call: TRBV19
clone_size: once
j_call: TRBJ2-7
cdr3_aa: CASGGAGTYYEQYF
cdr3_nt: TGTGCCAGTGGGGGGGCAGGGACCTACTACGAGCAGTACTTC

d_call: TRBD2
v_call: TRBV5-1
clone_size: few
j_call: TRBJ2-1
cdr3_aa: CASSSISGGLTYNEQFF
cdr3_nt: TGCGCCAGCAGCTCGATTAGCGGGGGCCTCACCTACAATGAGCAGTTCTTC

d_call: TRBD2
v_call: TRBV11-2
clone_size: many
j_call: TRBJ2-1
cdr3_aa: CASSLGTGTSRDNEQFF
cdr3_nt: TGTGCCAGCAGCTTAGGGACCGGGACTAGCAGAGACAATGAGCAGTTCTTC

d_call: TRBD1
v_call: TRBV6-2/TRBV6-3
clone_size: once
j_call: TRBJ1-2
cdr3_aa: CASTSGQAIYGYTF
cdr3_nt: TGTGCCAGCACCTCTGGACAGGCCATTTATGGCTACACCTTC

d_call: .
v_call: TRBV7-6
clone_size: many
j_call: TRBJ1-2
cdr3_aa: CASSSEGDGGYTF
cdr3_nt: TGTGCCAGCAGCTCCGAGGGCGACGGTGGCTACACCTTC

d_call: .
v_call: TRBV27
clone_size: .
j_call: TRBJ2-7
cdr3_aa: CASRPFLERGGSEQYF
cdr3_nt: TGTGCCAGCAGACCCTTCCTGGAAAGGGGTGGTTCCGAGCAGTACTTC

d_call: .
v_call: TRBV20-1
clone_size: .
j_call: TRBJ2-1
cdr3_aa: CSAKGGIWGNEQFF
cdr3_nt: TGCAGTGCTAAGGGGGGGATATGGGGCAATGAGCAGTTCTTC

d_call: .
v_call: TRBV6-5
clone_size: .
j_call: TRBJ2-1
cdr3_aa: CASSYSAKATEPSSYNEQFF
cdr3_nt: TGTGCCAGCAGTTACTCCGCTAAGGCTACAGAACCTAGCTCCTACAATGAGCAGTTCTTC

d_call: .
v_call: TRBV28
clone_size: .
j_call: TRBJ2-1
cdr3_aa: CASSLIYLNEQFF
cdr3_nt: TGTGCCAGCAGTTTAATTTATCTCAATGAGCAGTTCTTC

d_call: .
v_call: TRBV11-2
clone_size: few
j_call: TRBJ2-5
cdr3_aa: CASSLGDSGRETQYF
cdr3_nt: TGTGCCAGCAGCTTAGGAGACAGCGGACGGGAGACCCAGTACTTC

d_call: .
v_call: TRBV7-6
clone_size: many
j_call: TRBJ2-2
cdr3_aa: CASSPDGTNTGELFF
cdr3_nt: TGTGCCAGCAGCCCGGACGGAACGAACACCGGGGAGCTGTTTTTT

d_call: .
v_call: TRBV6-1
clone_size: few
j_call: TRBJ1-2
cdr3_aa: CASSEYRERYGYTF
cdr3_nt: TGTGCCAGCAGTGAATACAGGGAACGCTATGGCTACACCTTC

d_call: .
v_call: TRBV19
clone_size: .
j_call: TRBJ2-2
cdr3_aa: CASSIRGGGNTGELFF
cdr3_nt: TGTGCCAGTAGTATTCGAGGGGGGGGTAACACCGGGGAGCTGTTTTTT

d_call: TRBD1
v_call: TRBV7-9
clone_size: many
j_call: TRBJ1-1
cdr3_aa: CASSAGQGFTEAFF
cdr3_nt: TGTGCCAGCAGCGCCGGACAGGGGTTCACTGAAGCTTTCTTT

d_call: .
v_call: TRBV11-2
clone_size: .
j_call: TRBJ1-3
cdr3_aa: CASSPVEEYTIYF
cdr3_nt: TGTGCCAGCAGCCCCGTCGAGGAATACACCATATATTTT

d_call: .
v_call: TRBV6-5
clone_size: many
j_call: TRBJ2-6
cdr3_aa: CASSPGANVLTF
cdr3_nt: TGTGCCAGCAGCCCCGGGGCCAACGTCCTGACTTTC

d_call: .
v_call: TRBV7-9
clone_size: few
j_call: TRBJ2-1
cdr3_aa: CASSSGGAAYNEQFF
cdr3_nt: TGTGCCAGCAGCTCCGGGGGAGCCGCCTACAATGAGCAGTTCTTC

d_call: .
v_call: TRBV7-9
clone_size: many
j_call: TRBJ1-1
cdr3_aa: CASSLGSAAEAFF
cdr3_nt: TGTGCCAGCAGCTTAGGTTCGGCTGCTGAAGCTTTCTTT

d_call: .
v_call: TRBV20-1
clone_size: .
j_call: TRBJ1-3
cdr3_aa: CSARDLTETGNTIYF
cdr3_nt: TGCAGTGCTAGAGATCTGACAGAAACTGGAAACACCATATATTTT

d_call: .
v_call: TRBV28
clone_size: many
j_call: TRBJ2-1
cdr3_aa: CASSLEGNNEQFF
cdr3_nt: TGTGCCAGCAGTTTGGAGGGGAACAATGAGCAGTTCTTC

d_call: .
v_call: TRBV11-1
clone_size: many
j_call: TRBJ2-1
cdr3_aa: CASTLGLYNEQFF
cdr3_nt: TGTGCCAGCACCCTCGGTCTCTACAATGAGCAGTTCTTC

d_call: .
v_call: TRBV7-4
clone_size: .
j_call: TRBJ2-5
cdr3_aa: CASSPPSGDTETQYF
cdr3_nt: TGTGCCAGCAGCCCCCCCAGCGGGGACACAGAGACCCAGTACTTC

d_call: .
v_call: TRBV15
clone_size: .
j_call: TRBJ1-5
cdr3_aa: CATSRAGDQPQHF
cdr3_nt: TGTGCCACCAGCAGAGCTGGGGATCAGCCCCAGCATTTT

d_call: TRBD2
v_call: TRBV4-3
clone_size: .
j_call: TRBJ2-5
cdr3_aa: CASSQEVEAGGLYQETQYF
cdr3_nt: TGCGCCAGCAGCCAAGAGGTCGAAGCGGGGGGGTTGTACCAAGAGACCCAGTACTTC

d_call: TRBD1
v_call: TRBV7-2
clone_size: many
j_call: TRBJ2-5
cdr3_aa: CASSLPTGTGETETQYF
cdr3_nt: TGTGCCAGCAGTTTACCTACTGGGACAGGGGAAACTGAGACCCAGTACTTC

d_call: .
v_call: TRBV24-1
clone_size: .
j_call: TRBJ2-2
cdr3_aa: CATSDSQGTGELFF
cdr3_nt: TGTGCCACCAGTGATTCCCAGGGCACCGGGGAGCTGTTTTTT

d_call: .
v_call: TRBV28
clone_size: .
j_call: TRBJ2-3
cdr3_aa: CASSSPWGATTDTQYF
cdr3_nt: TGTGCCAGCAGTTCTCCTTGGGGGGCCACCACAGATACGCAGTATTTT

d_call: .
v_call: TRBV7-6
clone_size: many
j_call: TRBJ2-1
cdr3_aa: CASSPSGRNEQFF
cdr3_nt: TGTGCCAGCAGCCCTTCAGGGAGGAATGAGCAGTTCTTC

d_call: .
v_call: TRBV6-8
clone_size: once
j_call: TRBJ1-5
cdr3_aa: CASSSLGGEGGQPQHF
cdr3_nt: TGTGCCAGCAGTTCCCTCGGGGGGGAGGGAGGTCAGCCCCAGCATTTT

d_call: .
v_call: TRBV27
clone_size: .
j_call: TRBJ2-1
cdr3_aa: CASSLAGPSMPQFF
cdr3_nt: TGTGCCAGCAGTTTAGCGGGCCCCTCGATGCCCCAGTTCTTC

d_call: .
v_call: TRBV5-6
clone_size: .
j_call: TRBJ1-2
cdr3_aa: CASSLDTQTNYGYTF
cdr3_nt: TGTGCCAGCAGCTTGGACACCCAAACTAACTATGGCTACACCTTC

d_call: .
v_call: TRBV29-1
clone_size: few
j_call: TRBJ2-6
cdr3_aa: CSARLEDSGANVLTF
cdr3_nt: TGCAGCGCACGGCTGGAGGACTCTGGGGCCAACGTCCTGACTTTC

d_call: .
v_call: TRBV28
clone_size: .
j_call: TRBJ2-3
cdr3_aa: CANRDLEWDTQYF
cdr3_nt: TGTGCCAACCGGGACCTAGAATGGGATACGCAGTATTTT

d_call: .
v_call: TRBV12-3/TRBV12-4
clone_size: .
j_call: TRBJ1-3
cdr3_aa: CASSSRPDTSSGNTIYF
cdr3_nt: TGTGCCAGCAGTTCTCGGCCGGACACCAGCTCTGGAAACACCATATATTTT

d_call: .
v_call: TRBV27
clone_size: .
j_call: TRBJ1-2
cdr3_aa: CASSLIGGPLNYGYTF
cdr3_nt: TGTGCCAGCAGCCTGATTGGGGGTCCACTAAACTATGGCTACACCTTC

d_call: TRBD1
v_call: TRBV27
clone_size: .
j_call: TRBJ2-1
cdr3_aa: CASSLGTGGLDEQFF
cdr3_nt: TGTGCCAGCAGTTTGGGGACAGGGGGTTTAGATGAGCAGTTCTTC

d_call: .
v_call: TRBV7-8
clone_size: few
j_call: TRBJ1-2
cdr3_aa: CASSERRKGGPTF
cdr3_nt: TGTGCCAGCAGCGAACGCCGCAAGGGCGGGCCCACCTTC

d_call: TRBD2
v_call: TRBV10-2
clone_size: .
j_call: TRBJ2-3
cdr3_aa: CASKAGGGDTQYF
cdr3_nt: TGCGCCAGCAAGGCGGGGGGTGGGGATACGCAGTATTTT

d_call: .
v_call: TRBV6-6
clone_size: .
j_call: TRBJ2-7
cdr3_aa: CASSYSIASSYEQYF
cdr3_nt: TGTGCCAGCAGTTACTCGATAGCCAGCTCCTACGAGCAGTACTTC

d_call: .
v_call: TRBV11-2
clone_size: .
j_call: TRBJ1-2
cdr3_aa: CASSLDDGDGYTF
cdr3_nt: TGTGCCAGCAGCTTAGATGATGGGGATGGCTACACCTTC

d_call: .
v_call: TRBV4-1
clone_size: many
j_call: TRBJ2-6
cdr3_aa: CASSQDLRGSGANVLTF
cdr3_nt: TGCGCCAGCAGCCAAGATTTACGGGGATCTGGGGCCAACGTCCTGACTTTC